A selection of T cell receptor beta chains follows, all from one sample in a study of cytomegalovirus exposure and HLA in healthy donors. Clones were sequenced by immunoSEQ multiplex PCR, and TCRdb holds only the in-frame ones, with some missing. Of some 130,000 clones listed, 78% are singletons. Sequencing was performed on PBMCs. The origin of the receptors is a female donor in good health and CMV-seronegative. CDR3s include the opening cysteine and the closing phenylalanine or tryptophan. The D gene is left open where the match is weak. The size field is filled for only some rows; it gives once, few, many or a size class.

clone size,J gene,D gene,V gene,CDR3 DNA,CDR3 protein
few,TRBJ2-7,TRBD1,TRBV9,TGTGCCAGCAGCGTAGGGACAGGGGATTTCTACGAGCAGTACTTC,CASSVGTGDFYEQYF
once,TRBJ2-7,TRBD2,TRBV7-8,TGTGCCAGCAGCAGCCGGGAGGAGGGCGAGCAGTACTTC,CASSSREEGEQYF
.,TRBJ2-7,.,TRBV28,TGTGCCAGTGCGGCGACTCCCTACGAGCAGTACTTC,CASAATPYEQYF
once,TRBJ1-6,.,TRBV7-2,TGTGCCAGCGCCATCACCAGGGATAATTCACCCCTCCACTTT,CASAITRDNSPLHF
.,TRBJ2-4,.,TRBV11-2,TGTGCCAGCAGCTTAGTTACAGGGAATCGAGGCAAAAACATTCAGTACTTC,CASSLVTGNRGKNIQYF
.,TRBJ2-7,.,TRBV11-2,TGTGCCAGCAGCTTAACCAGGGGCGAGCAGTACTTC,CASSLTRGEQYF
.,TRBJ2-7,TRBD1,TRBV28,TGTGCCATCCGAACCCGGGACAGGGGCGGAGGGCAGTACTTC,CAIRTRDRGGGQYF
.,TRBJ2-5,TRBD1,TRBV4-2,TGTGCCAGCAGCCCGATTACAATCGGACAGGGAAAGAGGGAGACCCAGTACTTC,CASSPITIGQGKRETQYF
.,TRBJ1-1,.,TRBV18,TGTGCCAGCTCACAGAGGGCAGCGGACACTGAAGCTTTCTTT,CASSQRAADTEAFF
.,TRBJ1-1,.,TRBV29-1,TGCAGCGTGGGCCGGGATTTGAACACTGAAGCTTTCTTT,CSVGRDLNTEAFF
.,TRBJ2-4,TRBD2,TRBV29-1,TGCAGCGTGCTAGCGGGGGGTAACATTCAGTACTTC,CSVLAGGNIQYF
.,TRBJ2-7,.,TRBV7-7,TGTGCTAGCAGCGTCGGTGGCTCCTACGAGCAGTACTTC,CASSVGGSYEQYF
.,TRBJ2-2,TRBD1,TRBV4-3,TGCGCCAGCAGCCAGAACCCGGGACAGGCGACCGGGGAGCTGTTTTTT,CASSQNPGQATGELFF
.,TRBJ1-1,.,TRBV9,TGTGCCAGCAGCGGGCACCAACAGGACACTGAAGCTTTCTTT,CASSGHQQDTEAFF
.,TRBJ2-5,TRBD1,TRBV7-6,TGTGCCAGCAGCTTAGAAGCAGGGGGCTCGAAGACCCAGTACTTC,CASSLEAGGSKTQYF
.,TRBJ2-1,.,TRBV9,TGTGCCAGCAGCAGGGGGCTGGCGGGAGGTTCCTACAATGAGCAGTTCTTC,CASSRGLAGGSYNEQFF
.,TRBJ2-1,TRBD1,TRBV18,TGTGCCAGCTCACCAAGCTCCGGGACAGGGGCCCTGTTCTTC,CASSPSSGTGALFF
few,TRBJ1-3,.,TRBV11-2,TGTGCCAGCAGTCCTACAGGGTTCACCATATATTTT,CASSPTGFTIYF
.,TRBJ2-1,TRBD2,TRBV7-3,TGTGCCAGCAGCGCCACTAGCGCCAATGAGCAGTTCTTC,CASSATSANEQFF
once,TRBJ2-3,.,TRBV4-2,TGTGCCAGCAGCCAAGATCTTAGACGGGGGGCGGATACGCAGTATTTT,CASSQDLRRGADTQYF